One and the same sample provided the 30 T cell receptor beta chains below, sequenced in a study of cytomegalovirus exposure and HLA in healthy donors. 60 Vbeta and 13 Jbeta primers were used in PCR. Here immunoSEQ multiplex PCR was the method, and the copy in TCRdb shows in-frame clones only, minus some. The record lists about 170,000 clones, of which the ten most abundant hold 0.79%. Specimen: PBMCs. The receptors shown here come from a woman between 18 and 29 years old in good health and CMV-seropositive.

This chain joins TRBV6-4 and TRBJ2-3; 10 bases are a match to TRBD1. There are 15 residues in the CDR3. V shed 4 bases and J 0 bases; nucleotides not matched to a gene: 1. The germline gives CDR1 MRHNA, CDR2 SNTAGT. The CDR3 loop is CASSVDRGSTDTQYF. CDR3 nucleotide sequence: TGTGCCAGCAGTGTGGACAGGGGGAGCACAGATACGCAGTATTTT.

This chain connects TRBV7-6 to TRBJ2-5; D is possibly TRBD2 (6 bases). The CDR3 has 16 residues. Germline V lookup: CDR1 SGHVS, CDR2 FNYEAQ. V lost 3 bases and J lost 3, with 17 bases in between. CDR3 nucleotide sequence: TGTGCCAGCAGCTTTCTCCAGGGTACGGGGGAAGAGACCCAGTACTTC. Residues: CASSFLQGTGEETQYF.

This chain connects TRBV2 to TRBJ1-1; D may be TRBD1 (5 bases). This CDR3 comprises 11 residues. With 10 bases removed from V and 3 bases from J, the gap between germline ends came to 9 bases. Germline assignment: CDR1 SNHLY and CDR2 FYNNEI. CDR3 nucleotide sequence: TGTGCCACCTCGACAGACACTGAAGCTTTCTTT. It is translated as CATSTDTEAFF.

The chain uses TRBV5-6 and TRBJ1-2; D ambiguous. The V end was cut by 4 bases, the J end by 1 base, with 20 bases between. Per the germline V gene, CDR1 is SGHDT and CDR2 is YYEEEE. This CDR3 region has 17 residues. The CDR3 sequence is CASSPERLRLLNYGYTF. CDR3 coding DNA: TGTGCCAGCAGCCCGGAGAGGTTGCGGTTACTTAACTATGGCTACACCTTC.

J is TRBJ1-5 and V is TRBV2; D gene uncertain. Germline-derived CDR1 and CDR2 are SNHLY and FYNNEI. This CDR3 is built from 12 residues. Deletions cut 9 bases from V and 5 bases from J, with 11 bases between. CDR3 amino acids: CASRTEDQPQHF. CDR3 DNA: TGTGCCAGTAGGACGGAGGATCAGCCCCAGCATTTT.

The CDR3 coding sequence is TGTGCCAGCAGTTTGATGACAGGGGCTATTCAGTACTTC. Translated, it gives CASSLMTGAIQYF. The chain is built from TRBV6-6 and TRBJ2-4, with 8 bases that match TRBD1. Germline V gene sequence: CDR1 MNHNY, CDR2 SVGAGI (reference sequence). The CDR3 length is 13 residues. V shed 4 bases, J shed 10 bases, and the junction held 6 bases outside the gene matches.

The chain recombines TRBV7-2 with TRBJ1-3, with D tentatively TRBD1 (5 bases). V lost 4 bases and J 6 bases, leaving 13 bases between the germline ends. CDR3 length: 14 amino acids. CDR1 is SGHTA, CDR2 FQGNSA, per germline. CDR3 loop: CASSSGLPANTIYF. In nucleotides, the CDR3 is TGTGCCAGCAGCTCGGGACTTCCTGCAAACACCATATATTTT.

This sequence joins TRBV25-1 and TRBJ2-2, with TRBD1 matching over 9 bases. The CDR3 runs to 16 residues. From germline, CDR1 is MGHDK and CDR2 SYGVNS. The J segment lost 4 bases and the V segment lost 1 base, leaving 4 bases of the junction unmatched. This CDR3 reads CASSEWGQGSTGELFF. The CDR3 DNA reads TGTGCCAGCAGTGAATGGGGACAGGGTAGCACCGGGGAGCTGTTTTTT. Full variable domain (remainder filled in from reference TRBV25-1 and TRBJ2-2): EADIYQTPRYLVIGTGKKITLECSQTMGHDKMYWYQQDPGMELHLIHYSYGVNSTEKGDLSSESTVSRIRTEHFPLTLESARPSHTSQYLCASSEWGQGSTGELFFGEGSRLTVL.

The chain carries TRBV4-1 and TRBJ1-5; 7 nucleotides line up with TRBD1. This CDR3 has 19 residues. J lost 4 bases, V lost 0 bases, and 15 bases had no gene match. Germline values: CDR1 MGHRA, CDR2 YSYEKL. The CDR3 nucleotides read TGCGCCAGCAGCCAAGATCCAACGGTCAGGGGGTCAGGGAATCAGCCCCAGCATTTT. It encodes CASSQDPTVRGSGNQPQHF.

The chain links TRBV6-6 to TRBJ2-7; a possible D gene is TRBD2 (6 bases). Germline V gene lookup returns CDR1 MNHNY and CDR2 SVGAGI (reference sequence). With 2 bases removed from V and 3 bases from J, the gap between germline ends came to 11 bases. The CDR3 spans 14 residues. The CDR3 here is CASSYAGLFYEQYF. CDR3 coding DNA: TGTGCCAGCAGTTACGCGGGACTCTTCTACGAGCAGTACTTC.

The gene calls are TRBV6-5 and TRBJ2-7; D unresolved. V gave up 2 bases and J gave up 2 bases, with 7 bases separating them. Germline V gives CDR1 MNHEY, CDR2 SVGAGI. The CDR3 spans 13 residues. As DNA, the CDR3 is TGTGCCAGCAGTTACGCGGCTACCTACGAGCAGTACTTC. It specifies CASSYAATYEQYF.

Points on this clone: The same CDR3 can be traced to other DNA sequences in this sample. The chain joins TRBV6-6 to TRBJ1-1; D perhaps matches TRBD1 (5 bases). The CDR3 is 12 amino acids. Germline lookup yields CDR1 MNHNY and CDR2 SVGAGI (reference sequence). With 7 bases removed from V and 11 bases from J, the gap between germline ends came to 17 bases. CDR3 sequence reads: CASKSSGVRAFF. For the CDR3, the DNA is TGTGCCAGCAAGTCTTCGGGGGTGCGGGCTTTCTTT.

J is TRBJ1-1 and V is TRBV6-5; D may be TRBD1 (5 bases). The CDR3 is 15 residues long. Germline-derived CDR1 and CDR2 are MNHEY and SVGAGI. Trimming shortened V by 8 bases and J by 6 bases, and 22 bases separated the two germline ends. This CDR3 is CASGSNRQLRAEAFF. The DNA for the CDR3 is TGTGCCAGCGGAAGCAACAGACAGCTCCGTGCTGAAGCTTTCTTT.

The V and J genes are TRBV5-1 and TRBJ2-3; a weak D match, TRBD1 (6 bases). The CDR3 is made up of 14 amino acids. Germline values: CDR1 SGHRS, CDR2 YFSETQ. V was clipped by 0 bases and J by 5 bases, with 10 bases between them. Written as DNA, the CDR3 is TGCGCCAGCAGCTTGGACAGGGCCGTAGATACGCAGTATTTT. Translating it yields CASSLDRAVDTQYF.

This chain connects TRBV2 to TRBJ2-2; 14 bases line up with TRBD2. J gave up 1 base and V 6 bases, and 4 bases lay outside the gene matches. CDR1 and CDR2 (germline): SNHLY, FYNNEI. This CDR3 comprises 17 residues. The CDR3 is CASRGLAGELNTGELFF. The CDR3 region has the DNA TGTGCCAGCAGGGGACTAGCGGGAGAGTTGAACACCGGGGAGCTGTTTTTT.

The rearrangement uses TRBV25-1 and TRBJ2-1; maybe TRBD1 (5 bases). Per germline, CDR1 MGHDK and CDR2 SYGVNS. The CDR3 length is 12 residues. Deletions cut 5 bases from V and 10 bases from J, with 12 bases between. The CDR3 sequence is CASSPDRREQFF. The CDR3 nucleotides read TGTGCCAGCAGTCCAGACAGACGAGAGCAGTTCTTC.

The gene calls are TRBV11-3 and TRBJ2-5; TRBD1 is a possible D gene (5 bases). CDR3 size: 15 residues. CDR1 SGHNT and CDR2 YENEEA come from the germline V gene. The V end was cut by 5 bases, the J end by 2 bases, with 15 bases between. DNA of the CDR3: TGTGCCAGCAGCCGACGGCCTGGGGCGCAAGAGACCCAGTACTTC. This encodes CASSRRPGAQETQYF.

This rearrangement joins TRBV5-1 to TRBJ2-1, with 9 bases that match TRBD2. With 1 base clipped from V and 6 bases from J, the junction kept 2 bases outside the gene matches. Germline V gene sequence: CDR1 SGHRS, CDR2 YFSETQ. The CDR3 totals 14 residues. This CDR3 is CASSLRSGGNEQFF. The CDR3 DNA sequence: TGCGCCAGCAGCTTGCGTAGCGGGGGCAATGAGCAGTTCTTC.

V is TRBV15 and J is TRBJ1-2, with 8 bases identical to TRBD1. The CDR3 is 17 amino acids. Germline V lookup: CDR1 LNHNV, CDR2 YYDKDF (reference sequence). The J segment lost 6 bases and the V segment lost 0 bases, leaving 12 bases of the junction unmatched. The CDR3: CATSRDLPRDRLNGYTF. CDR3 sequence (DNA): TGTGCCACCAGCAGAGATCTGCCCCGGGACAGGCTCAATGGCTACACCTTC.

The chain carries TRBV10-3 and TRBJ2-3, with TRBD2 matching 8 bases. Germline trimming cut 0 bases from V and 5 bases from J; bases unmatched to any gene: 4. The CDR3 loop spans 15 amino acids. The germline V gene has CDR1 ENHRY and CDR2 SYGVKD. CDR3 region: CAISESGGGRDTQYF. In DNA form, the CDR3 reads TGTGCCATCAGTGAGTCGGGCGGGGGGAGAGATACGCAGTATTTT.

This chain uses TRBV27 with TRBJ1-5, with 7 bases that match TRBD1. This CDR3 is 14 amino acids long. The V gene end was trimmed by 5 bases and the J gene end by 6 bases; junction bases not matched to a gene: 7. Germline V gene data show CDR1 as MNHEY and CDR2 as SMNVEV (reference sequence). The CDR3 region has the DNA TGTGCCAGCAGTGCTGACAGGGCTTCTCAGCCCCAGCATTTT. Translation gives CASSADRASQPQHF.

V is TRBV5-4 and J is TRBJ1-2, with D possibly being TRBD1 (6 bases). Deletions cut 4 bases from V and 6 bases from J, with 13 bases between. Germline CDR1 reads SGHNT; CDR2 reads YYREEE (reference sequence). CDR3 length equals 13 residues. CDR3 DNA: TGTGCCAGCAGCCCTACAGGGTTTGATGGCTACACCTTC. Protein sequence: CASSPTGFDGYTF.

This chain links TRBV14 with TRBJ1-2, with 7 positions matching TRBD1. CDR3 length: 13 residues. V was clipped by 3 bases and J by 5 bases; unmatched bases: 3. CDR1 SGHDN and CDR2 FVKESK come from the germline V gene. The CDR3 protein is CASSQEQGYGYTF. The CDR3 DNA follows: TGTGCCAGCAGCCAGGAACAGGGGTATGGCTACACCTTC.

The chain carries TRBV7-2 and TRBJ2-1; 13 nucleotides match TRBD2. The germline CDR1 and CDR2 sequences are SGHTA and FQGNSA. Trimming took 5 bases from V and 8 from J; bases not matched to a gene: 12. The CDR3 is 17 amino acids. CDR3 in amino acids: CASSRPDLLAGGYEQFF. The CDR3 DNA reads as TGTGCCAGCAGCCGCCCCGACCTACTAGCGGGGGGGTATGAGCAGTTCTTC.

This CDR3 reads CASSEGLAGLQETQYF. The DNA for the CDR3 is TGTGCCAGCAGCGAGGGACTAGCGGGGCTGCAAGAGACCCAGTACTTC. This chain links TRBV9 with TRBJ2-5; 13 bases fit TRBD2. The CDR3 consists of 16 residues. Germline V CDR1 and CDR2: SGDLS, YYNGEE. J was trimmed by 2 bases and V by 3 bases; bases with no gene match: 4.

The genes are TRBV19 and TRBJ2-7; TRBD1 aligns across 8 bases. Germline CDR1 reads LNHDA; CDR2 reads SQIVND (reference sequence). Trimming at V came to 5 bases and at J to 6 bases, leaving 6 bases not matched to a gene. The CDR3 runs to 13 residues. The chain's CDR3 is CASSLQGVGEQYF. The CDR3 DNA reads as TGTGCCAGTAGTTTACAGGGGGTTGGCGAGCAGTACTTC.

This chain joins TRBV15 and TRBJ2-3, with 11 bases aligning to TRBD2. This CDR3 region has 17 residues. The J segment lost 0 bases and the V segment lost 9 bases, leaving 11 bases of the junction unmatched. Germline CDR1 and CDR2: LNHNV and YYDKDF (reference sequence). As DNA, the CDR3 is TGTGCCACTGGGGGGTCCCGACTAGCGGGGAGCACAGATACGCAGTATTTT. Its protein product is CATGGSRLAGSTDTQYF.

The CDR3 nucleotides read TGTGCCAGCAGTCTCCTAGAAACCACAGATACGCAGTATTTT. As protein: CASSLLETTDTQYF. V and J are TRBV7-8 and TRBJ2-3; no definite D call. Trimming left V 6 bases short and J 2 bases short, with 12 bases between. In germline, CDR1 is SGHVS, CDR2 FQNEAQ. The CDR3 runs 14 residues.

The chain combines TRBV7-2 with TRBJ1-1; TRBD1 might be the D (5 bases). V lost 6 bases to trimming and J lost 3 bases, with 14 bases between them. This CDR3 region has 14 residues. Per the germline V gene, CDR1 is SGHTA and CDR2 is FQGNSA. The CDR3 reads CASRQKGVDTEAFF. CDR3 nucleotide sequence: TGTGCCAGCAGGCAAAAAGGGGTCGACACTGAAGCTTTCTTT.

The V and J genes are TRBV18 and TRBJ2-7, with D tentatively TRBD1 (6 bases). The CDR3 length is 15 residues. Germline values: CDR1 KGHSH, CDR2 LQKENI. The V and J ends lost 6 bases and 1 base respectively, with 16 bases between them. CDR3 nucleotide sequence: TGTGCCAGCTCGAGAAGTGGGACATCGTCCTACGAGCAGTACTTC. As protein: CASSRSGTSSYEQYF.